The T cell receptor (beta chain) described here comes from a study of T cells in localized non-small cell lung cancer. This clone was seen a handful of times. Its antigen is unknown. Study results and caveats: Turning up in adjacent lung were a median roughly 62 of the top 100 tumor clones. Exceeding tumor, uninvolved adjacent lung had the highest T cell clonality.

Lung tissue at least 2 cm from the tumor margin was confirmed free of atypia. CDR1 is SGHNT and CDR2 is YENEEA in the germline V gene. This CDR3 has 16 residues. Trimming at V came to 5 bases and at J to 9 bases, leaving 14 bases not matched to a gene. Profiling relied on immunoSEQ multiplex PCR, and the TCRdb table lists in-frame clones only, not all of them. The table has some 1,500 clones, around 34% seen once. The TCR was taken from a woman aged 35-70 years with stage I lung adenocarcinoma. The chain is built from TRBV11-3 and TRBJ2-1, with 9 nucleotides matching TRBD2. Sequencing was performed on normal lung tissue next to the tumor, taken before any cancer treatment. The CDR3 DNA reads TGTGCCAGCAGCCCGTTAGCGGGAGCGGGGGACGGTGAGCAGTTCTTC. Residues: CASSPLAGAGDGEQFF. The full variable domain, its missing parts supplied by reference TRBV11-3 and TRBJ2-1, is EAGVVQSPRYKIIEKKQPVAFWCNPISGHNTLYWYLQNLGQGPELLIRYENEEAVDDSQLPKDRFSAERLKGVDSTLKIQPAELGDSAVYLCASSPLAGAGDGEQFFGPGTRLTVL.